A selection of T cell receptor beta chains follows, all from one sample in a study of shared clonotypes between healthy human individuals. The repertoire was sequenced with immunoSEQ multiplex PCR; TCRdb's copy has only in-frame clones and lacks some. The data contain 2,500,000 or so clones, over 85% of them seen just once; the ten biggest clones take up over 0.12%. The sequenced material came from naive CD4+ T cells sorted from blood. The receptors stem from a man aged 18-30 years in good health. CDR3s leave out the opening cysteine and the closing phenylalanine or tryptophan. The order of the fields is V gene, J gene, D gene, CDR3 protein. D genes are given only for firm matches.

V: TRBV29-1; J: TRBJ1-1; D: -; CDR3: SVAAEDGRRPTEAF
V: TRBV11-2; J: TRBJ2-7; D: -; CDR3: ASSLGSHEQY
V: TRBV10-3; J: TRBJ1-5; D: -; CDR3: AISELRDHNQPQH
V: TRBV11-2; J: TRBJ2-7; D: TRBD1; CDR3: ASSLTGGGPYEQY
V: TRBV5-1; J: TRBJ1-1; D: -; CDR3: ASSLLQGLNTEAF
V: TRBV5-1; J: TRBJ1-1; D: -; CDR3: ASSLQDPSGEAF
V: TRBV18; J: TRBJ2-7; D: -; CDR3: ATAAGAGYEQY
V: TRBV11-2; J: TRBJ1-2; D: -; CDR3: ASSLEGYGYT
V: TRBV5-1; J: TRBJ1-6; D: TRBD1; CDR3: ASSPDRESYNSPLH
V: TRBV2; J: TRBJ2-2; D: -; CDR3: ASSESITGELF
V: TRBV30; J: TRBJ2-7; D: -; CDR3: AWPSASSSYEQY
V: TRBV11-2; J: TRBJ2-7; D: TRBD2; CDR3: ASSALFSSREGNEQY
V: TRBV5-6; J: TRBJ1-2; D: TRBD1; CDR3: ASSPRGGAGYT
V: TRBV7-9; J: TRBJ2-5; D: TRBD2; CDR3: ASSVGLAQETQY
V: TRBV30; J: TRBJ2-7; D: TRBD2; CDR3: AWSISGGPYEQY
V: TRBV7-7; J: TRBJ2-1; D: -; CDR3: ASSPQPSPHNEQF
V: TRBV9; J: TRBJ2-7; D: -; CDR3: ASSPAFADEQY
V: TRBV19; J: TRBJ1-5; D: TRBD1; CDR3: ASSPRDRGLSNQPQH
V: TRBV6-6; J: TRBJ2-5; D: -; CDR3: ASSPGLEKTQY
V: TRBV18; J: TRBJ2-1; D: -; CDR3: ASSPRDVEQF
V: TRBV9; J: TRBJ2-1; D: -; CDR3: ASSVGGGRAENEQF
V: TRBV4-1; J: TRBJ2-5; D: TRBD2; CDR3: ASSQSAGGVETQY
V: TRBV9; J: TRBJ2-3; D: TRBD2; CDR3: ASSVATRSSGGALGTDTQY
V: TRBV29-1; J: TRBJ2-7; D: -; CDR3: SVESNYEQY
V: TRBV10-3; J: TRBJ1-1; D: TRBD1; CDR3: AISDDRERAF
V: TRBV5-6; J: TRBJ1-5; D: -; CDR3: ASSFLSGDQPQH